The rows below give T cell receptor beta chains drawn from one sample of a study of T cell responses to AZD1222 COVID-19 vaccine. Some clones are missing from TCRdb's copy, which holds only in-frame ones; the method was immunoSEQ multiplex PCR. This table holds some 170,000 clones, more than 80% found once. Specimen: peripheral blood, collected on day 0 of AZD1222 vaccination. The receptors stem from an adult in good health. Both conserved end residues are part of each CDR3. D genes are given only for firm matches. The size of a clone is reported for some rows only, either as once, few or many, or as a class for expanded clones.

.	TRBV5-5	.	TRBJ2-1	TGTGCCAGCAGCTTGAGGGCTACGGGAGAGAATGAGCAGTTCTTC	CASSLRATGENEQFF
TRBD2	TRBV2	.	TRBJ2-1	TGTGCCAGCCTGAACGATTTAGCGGGAGGGCCGGTCGCTGAGCAGTTCTTC	CASLNDLAGGPVAEQFF
TRBD2	TRBV5-4	.	TRBJ2-1	TGTGCCAGCAGCTATGACTCCGGGACTAGGAAGTTCTTC	CASSYDSGTRKFF
.	TRBV11-3	.	TRBJ2-7	TGTGCCAGCAGCTCTTCGGGGGAGCAGTACTTC	CASSSSGEQYF
.	TRBV27	.	TRBJ2-1	TGTGCCAGCAGTTTAAAGGCGTCGGAGCAGTTCTTC	CASSLKASEQFF
.	TRBV6-1	.	TRBJ1-2	TGTGCCAGCAGTGAAGCAACCCTCACAACCTTC	CASSEATLTTF
TRBD1	TRBV13	.	TRBJ2-7	TGTGCCAGCAGCCACCGCGGGACAGGGGCATGGGAGCAGTACTTC	CASSHRGTGAWEQYF
.	TRBV4-2	.	TRBJ1-3	TGTGCCAGCAGCCAAGTGGCCTCAGGGCACCTTAGCTCTGGAAACACCATATATTTT	CASSQVASGHLSSGNTIYF
.	TRBV3-1/TRBV3-2	few	TRBJ1-3	TGTGCCAGCAGCCGGCCGACATCCTCTGGAAACACCATATATTTT	CASSRPTSSGNTIYF
.	TRBV6-5	.	TRBJ1-1	TGTGCCAGCAGTTCGCGGCCCCACGGGACTGAAGCTTTCTTT	CASSSRPHGTEAFF
.	TRBV18	.	TRBJ1-3	TGTGCCAGCTCACCAGCGGCCCTACGGGGATCTGGAAACACCATATATTTT	CASSPAALRGSGNTIYF
TRBD2	TRBV3-1/TRBV3-2	.	TRBJ2-7	TGTGCCAGCAGCCAAATTCAGTTGGCTAGCGGTAGCTCCTACGAGCAGTACTTC	CASSQIQLASGSSYEQYF
.	TRBV7-9	.	TRBJ2-1	TGTGCCAGCCCCTCGGGGAGCTCCTACAATGAGCAGTTCTTC	CASPSGSSYNEQFF
TRBD1	TRBV5-1	.	TRBJ1-4	TGCGCCAGCAGCTTGGAGGGGGCTGGGGAAAAACTGTTTTTT	CASSLEGAGEKLFF
.	TRBV11-2	.	TRBJ1-1	TGTGCCAGCAGCTTTCCGGCGATGAACACTGAAGCTTTCTTT	CASSFPAMNTEAFF
.	TRBV10-3	.	TRBJ1-1	TGTGCCATCAGTGGAACAGGGTATCCTACTGAAGCTTTCTTT	CAISGTGYPTEAFF
.	TRBV21-1	few	TRBJ2-1	TGTGCCAGCAGCACATTACGGGGCAGGGCTCCCCCCGATTTAATTAGCGGAACCTACAATGAGCAGTTCTTC	CASSTLRGRAPPDLISGTYNEQFF
.	TRBV5-8	.	TRBJ2-1	TGTGCCAGCAGCTTGCGGGACTCACACAATGAGCAGTTCTTC	CASSLRDSHNEQFF
TRBD2	TRBV7-8	.	TRBJ2-2	TGTGCCAGCCTCGGACTAGCTAGGGGCGGGGAGCTGTTTTTT	CASLGLARGGELFF
.	TRBV27	.	TRBJ1-2	TGTGCCACCTGGGGAGGTGGAGGCTACACCTTC	CATWGGGGYTF
.	TRBV30	.	TRBJ1-1	TGTGCCTGGAGTGAGAGGGGCCTGGGCACTGAAGCTTTCTTT	CAWSERGLGTEAFF
.	TRBV10-1	.	TRBJ1-5	TGCGCCAGCAACGGGAGGATAACCAATCAGCCCCAGCATTTT	CASNGRITNQPQHF
.	TRBV21-1	.	TRBJ2-7	TGTGCCAGCAGCAAATTTACCATGGGGAGTACTTACGAGCAGTACTTC	CASSKFTMGSTYEQYF
.	TRBV11-2	.	TRBJ1-5	TGTGCCAGCAGCTTAGATCAGCAGCCCCAGCATTTT	CASSLDQQPQHF
.	TRBV19	once	TRBJ1-1	TGTGCCAGTAACCAACAACAACCGGTTGGCACTGAAGCTTTCTTT	CASNQQQPVGTEAFF
.	TRBV19	.	TRBJ2-5	TGTGCCAGTAGCGGACTTGGGGATATACAAGAGACCCAGTACTTC	CASSGLGDIQETQYF
.	TRBV4-1	.	TRBJ1-5	TGCGCCAGCAGCCAAGTGGAGGGCCGCGGGCCCCAGCATTTT	CASSQVEGRGPQHF
.	TRBV10-3	.	TRBJ1-1	TGTGCCATCAGCGGGATCAACACTGAAGCTTTCTTT	CAISGINTEAFF
TRBD2	TRBV7-2	.	TRBJ2-1	TGTGCCAGCAGCTTTAGTTTAGCGGGAAAAAATGAGCAGTTCTTC	CASSFSLAGKNEQFF
TRBD2	TRBV27	.	TRBJ2-7	TGTGCCAGCAGTTTGACTAGCGGGGGGAACGAGCAGTACTTC	CASSLTSGGNEQYF
.	TRBV11-2	.	TRBJ1-1	TGTGCGACCGCCTGGCGTCAGATGGACACTGAAGCTTTCTTT	CATAWRQMDTEAFF
TRBD1	TRBV6-5	.	TRBJ2-3	TGTGCCAGCAGTTACAGCAGGACAGGGGGCACGCAGTATTTT	CASSYSRTGGTQYF
.	TRBV27	.	TRBJ2-3	TGTGCCAGCAGTTTCCAGACTCTTAACACAGATACGCAGTATTTT	CASSFQTLNTDTQYF
.	TRBV20-1	.	TRBJ1-5	TGCAGTGCTAGTGCAGGGCTCAATCAGCCCCAGCATTTT	CSASAGLNQPQHF
.	TRBV7-9	.	TRBJ1-4	TGTGCCAGCAGCTTAGTAGGACGAGGGGAAAAACTGTTTTTT	CASSLVGRGEKLFF